This T cell receptor beta chain came from a study of T cells in Graves' hyperthyroidism and ophthalmopathy. Comment on this clonotype: Its antigen remains unidentified.

Uncontrolled infection, other autoimmune disease, pregnancy and lactation each barred patients from inclusion. Study-wide findings and caveats: Onset of ophthalmopathy came a median approximately 6.9 months after the model predicted it. Ophthalmopathy could be told apart from stable hyperthyroidism with a 13 V-J model.

Germline trimming cut 3 bases from V and 7 bases from J; bases unmatched to any gene: 16. Looked up from germline, CDR1 is SGHVS and CDR2 is FNYEAQ. This CDR3 has 17 residues. From RNA transcripts, TCR beta CDR3 regions were amplified. With the HTBI primer set, the TCR CDR3 went through a first round of RT-PCR. TCRdb passed the multiplex PCR reads through MiXCR, listing each CDR3 protein once. The table has around 660,000 distinct CDR3 sequences, 45% seen once. The TCR was taken from an adult man with Graves' disease, either hyperthyroidism or ophthalmopathy (not recorded which). Sample: peripheral blood or thyroid tissue (not recorded which). V gene TRBV7-6 combines with J gene TRBJ1-1; TRBD1 aligns across 8 bases. CDR3 loop: CASSLAAGGLGVGEAFF. The CDR3 region has the DNA TGTGCCAGCAGCTTGGCGGCAGGGGGCTTGGGGGTTGGTGAAGCTTTCTTT.